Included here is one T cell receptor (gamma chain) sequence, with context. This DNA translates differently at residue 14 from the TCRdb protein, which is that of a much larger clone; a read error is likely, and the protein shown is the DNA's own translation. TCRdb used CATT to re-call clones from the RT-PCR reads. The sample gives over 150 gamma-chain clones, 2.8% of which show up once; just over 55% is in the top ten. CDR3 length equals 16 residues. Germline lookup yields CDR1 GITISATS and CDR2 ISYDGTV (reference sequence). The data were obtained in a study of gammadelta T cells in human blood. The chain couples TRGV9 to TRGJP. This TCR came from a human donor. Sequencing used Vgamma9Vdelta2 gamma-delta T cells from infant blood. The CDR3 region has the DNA TGTGCCTTGTGGGAGGTGCGGAAGTTGGGCAAAAAAATCGAGGTATTT. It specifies CALWEVRKLGKKIEVF.